This TCR beta chain was found in a study of beta chain features in type 1 diabetes. The germline V gene encodes CDR1 SGHTA and CDR2 FQGTGA. The V gene end was trimmed by 1 base and the J gene end by 2 bases; junction bases not matched to a gene: 10. CDR3 length equals 17 residues. Expressed TCRB transcripts got sequenced, as all isolated RNA was reverse transcribed. About 3.7 million reads, on average, came from each naive, central memory and regulatory T cell sample. Repertoires were generated with immunoSEQ multiplex PCR, while TCRdb's copy carries only in-frame clones and drops some. The data contain hundreds of thousands of clones, more than 9.5% of them singletons.

The receptor's source is a woman in her 30s in good health. Sequencing input: naive CD4+ T cells from blood. This chain uses TRBV7-3 with TRBJ2-7, with TRBD1 identical over 8 bases. In DNA form, the CDR3 reads TGTGCCAGCAGCTTAATCCCTCGGGGGACAGGCACCTACGAGCAGTACTTC. Its translation is CASSLIPRGTGTYEQYF.